The present TCR beta chain was sequenced within a study of blood T cell repertoires in COVID-19. Background on the study: Material from acute and convalescent COVID-19 was sourced from the United States, Italy and Spain. The cDNA or gDNA used as material had been derived from T cells, B-cell-depleted T cells, or PBMCs.

Source study methods: Cell counts per sample came from amplifying reference gene primers. The method was immunoSEQ multiplex PCR; TCRdb's version includes in-frame clones alone and lacks a portion of them. That table supplies the V and J calls and clone size; D and trimming were determined from the DNA. The repertoire holds 70,000 to 85,000 clones, with approximately 82% as singletons. The J segment lost 0 bases and the V segment lost 4 bases, leaving 11 bases of the junction unmatched. The germline V gene has CDR1 PRHDT and CDR2 FYEKMQ (reference sequence). The CDR3 runs to 17 residues. The sample comprised peripheral blood. The origin of this receptor is a man aged 60 to 75 with acute or convalescent COVID-19. This chain uses TRBV13 with TRBJ1-1; 7 nucleotides align to TRBD1. CDR3 loop: CASSSRRQGTLNTEAFF. The CDR3 bases are TGTGCCAGCAGCTCTCGCAGACAGGGTACCTTGAACACTGAAGCTTTCTTT. Looking up the rest from reference TRBV13 and TRBJ1-1 gives the full variable domain: AAGVIQSPRHLIKEKRETATLKCYPIPRHDTVYWYQQGPGQDPQFLISFYEKMQSDKGSIPDRFSAQQFSDYHSELNMSSLELGDSALYFCASSSRRQGTLNTEAFFGQGTRLTVV.